These 21 T cell receptor beta chains were sequenced from one sample in a study of CD8 T cells in Susac syndrome. Reverse transcription of roughly 0.5 to 1 ug RNA used random hexamers. TCRdb processed the immunoSEQ multiplex PCR reads anew with MiXCR; each CDR3 protein has one entry. The repertoire includes some 190,000 distinct CDR3 sequences, around 95% of them detected once, and more than 0.09% sits in the top ten. Material for sequencing was CD4+ T cells from PBMCs. These receptors originate from a human donor with multiple sclerosis.

Here the CDR3 DNA reads TGCAGTGCTAGGCCTGGGGCAGAGACCCAGTACTTC. This sequence encodes CSARPGAETQYF. The rearrangement uses TRBV20-1 and TRBJ2-5; the D gene is possibly TRBD1 (5 bases). Looked up from germline, CDR1 is DFQATT and CDR2 is SNEGSKA (reference sequence). This CDR3 has 12 residues. Deletions cut 3 bases from V and 4 bases from J, with 9 bases between.

CDR3 nucleotides: TGTGCCGTCGGGAAGGGAGCGGGCCTCGACAATGAGCAGTTCTTC. Protein: CAVGKGAGLDNEQFF. The chain carries TRBV2 and TRBJ2-1; tentatively, D is TRBD2 (6 bases). Between the trimmed V and J ends, which lost 11 bases and 5 bases, there was a span of 22 bases. Germline V gene data show CDR1 as SNHLY and CDR2 as FYNNEI. The CDR3 sequence is 15 residues long.

There are a few counts of this clonotype. This chain joins TRBV7-2 and TRBJ1-2; D is undetermined. Germline assignment: CDR1 SGHTA and CDR2 FQGNSA. V dropped 7 bases and J dropped 8 bases, with 20 bases sitting between them. The CDR3 length is 14 residues. CDR3: CASNPGAGLGGYTF. In nucleotides, the CDR3 is TGTGCCAGCAACCCGGGCGCCGGACTTGGAGGCTACACCTTC.

The chain is built from TRBV7-9 and TRBJ2-3, with a tentative D call TRBD2 (7 bases). The CDR3 consists of 15 residues. V was pared by 8 bases and J by 3 bases, with 18 bases between. Germline V lookup: CDR1 SEHNR, CDR2 FQNEAQ (reference sequence). CDR3 protein: CASRSAGAATDTQYF. CDR3 nucleotide sequence: TGTGCCAGCCGCTCGGCGGGGGCCGCTACAGATACGCAGTATTTT.

V usage is TRBV20-1 and J usage is TRBJ1-5; D unclear. Germline lookup yields CDR1 DFQATT and CDR2 SNEGSKA (reference sequence). The CDR3 has 12 residues. Trimming took off 6 bases at V and 3 bases at J, with 9 bases between the two ends. The CDR3 DNA follows: TGCAGTGCCGTCGCCCCCAATCAGCCCCAGCATTTT. This gives the protein CSAVAPNQPQHF.

V and J are TRBV18 and TRBJ1-4, with D uncertain. The CDR3 runs to 14 residues. The V end was cut by 3 bases, the J end by 6 bases, with 11 bases between. Germline V lookup: CDR1 KGHSH, CDR2 LQKENI. The CDR3 DNA reads as TGTGCCAGCTCACCGGACCACGGGTATGAAAAACTGTTTTTT. It translates to CASSPDHGYEKLFF.

The chain recombines TRBV10-3 with TRBJ1-2; 8 bases are a match to TRBD1. V lost 0 bases and J lost 3; bases outside the gene matches: 6. Germline V gene data show CDR1 as ENHRY and CDR2 as SYGVKD. There are 16 residues in the CDR3. The CDR3 sequence: CAISESGGQVDYGYTF. The CDR3 bases are TGTGCCATCAGTGAGTCGGGGGGACAGGTCGACTATGGCTACACCTTC.

The chain employs TRBV4-3 and TRBJ2-7; TRBD1 matches at 7 bases. The J segment lost 2 bases and the V segment lost 0 bases, leaving 7 bases of the junction unmatched. The CDR3 sequence is 16 residues long. Germline CDR1 reads LGHNA; CDR2 reads YSLEER. CDR3 residues: CASSQDQGENAYEQYF. CDR3 bases: TGCGCCAGCAGCCAAGATCAGGGGGAGAACGCCTACGAGCAGTACTTC.

This clonotype appeared a single time. The CDR3 protein is CSAEQGVGYTF. As DNA, the CDR3 is TGCAGTGCTGAACAGGGAGTAGGCTACACCTTC. The chain couples TRBV20-1 to TRBJ1-2; a possible D gene is TRBD1 (6 bases). The V gene lost 5 bases and the J gene lost 8 bases, with 12 bases spanning the gap. CDR1 and CDR2 from the germline V gene are DFQATT and SNEGSKA (reference sequence). This CDR3 region has 11 residues.

This CDR3 reads CASSPLAVAGTQYF. CDR3 bases: TGTGCCAGCAGCCCCCTAGCGGTGGCGGGGACCCAGTACTTC. This chain uses TRBV3-1 with TRBJ2-5, with TRBD2 matching 7 bases. V shed 4 bases, J shed 7 bases, and the junction held 9 bases outside the gene matches. CDR3 size: 14 residues. The germline CDR1 and CDR2 sequences are LGHDT and YNNKEL (reference sequence).

The chain is built from TRBV30 and TRBJ2-5; TRBD1 is a possible D gene (6 bases). The CDR3 is 14 residues long. Per germline, CDR1 GTSNPN and CDR2 SVGIG (reference sequence). V lost 0 bases and J 0 bases, leaving 8 bases between the germline ends. In DNA form, the CDR3 reads TGTGCCTGGAGTGTCTGGGACAACCAAGAGACCCAGTACTTC. Translated: CAWSVWDNQETQYF.

The V and J genes are TRBV5-4 and TRBJ2-7, with TRBD1 matching over 8 bases. V was pared by 4 bases and J by 5 bases, with 5 bases of the junction left unmatched. Looked up from germline, CDR1 is SGHNT and CDR2 is YYREEE (reference sequence). The CDR3 consists of 13 residues. CDR3 residues: CASSLDRADEQYF. The CDR3 DNA reads as TGTGCCAGCAGCCTGGACAGGGCGGACGAGCAGTACTTC.

Comment on this clonotype: At one boundary the junction diverges from the germline segment, which might be a read error. The chain combines TRBV28 with TRBJ1-1; TRBD1 matches 7 bases. Looked up from germline, CDR1 is MDHEN and CDR2 is SYDVKM. CDR3 length: 14 residues. The chain's CDR3 is CASSLDRVKTEAFF. Written as DNA, the CDR3 is TGTGCCAGCAGTTTAGACAGGGTGAAGACTGAAGCTTTCTTT. Full variable domain (remainder filled in from reference TRBV28 and TRBJ1-1): DVKVTQSSRYLVKRTGEKVFLECVQDMDHENMFWYRQDPGLGLRLIYFSYDVKMKEKGDIPEGYSVSREKKERFSLILESASTNQTSMYLCASSLDRVKTEAFFGQGTRLTVV.

The J gene is TRBJ1-3, the V gene TRBV5-4; 7 bases fit TRBD1. Per germline, CDR1 SGHNT and CDR2 YYREEE (reference sequence). Germline trimming cut 4 bases from V and 3 bases from J; bases unmatched to any gene: 7. CDR3 length equals 15 residues. In DNA form, the CDR3 reads TGTGCCAGCAGCGCGAAGCGGGACAGTGGAAACACCATATATTTT. Amino acids: CASSAKRDSGNTIYF.

This clonotype has only a few counts. The chain uses TRBV7-2 and TRBJ2-7; TRBD2 might be the D (5 bases). The CDR3 has 14 residues. From germline, CDR1 is SGHTA and CDR2 FQGNSA. V was clipped by 5 bases and J by 2 bases, with 13 bases between them. CDR3 sequence reads: CASSPDYSTYEQYF. The CDR3 DNA follows: TGTGCCAGCAGCCCTGACTACAGCACCTACGAGCAGTACTTC.

The chain recombines TRBV12-3 or TRBV12-4 with TRBJ2-3; D may be TRBD1 (6 bases). The CDR3 has 18 amino acids. Trimming removed 4 bases from V and 6 bases from J, with 26 bases in between. The CDR3 nucleotides are TGTGCCAGCAGTTCCCGAGGACTGACAGGTCTAAAGGTGGATACGCAGTATTTT. Protein product: CASSSRGLTGLKVDTQYF.

The V call is TRBV7-7, the J call TRBJ1-5; D might be TRBD1 (5 bases). V shed 5 bases and J shed 4 bases, with 9 bases lying between them. The CDR3 extends over 13 amino acids. Germline V gene sequence: CDR1 SSHAT, CDR2 FNYEAQ (reference sequence). CDR3 sequence: CASSGDGNQPQHF. The CDR3 nucleotides are TGTGCCAGCAGCGGGGACGGAAATCAGCCCCAGCATTTT.

V and J are TRBV7-9 and TRBJ2-5; 8 bases are shared with TRBD1. Per the germline V gene, CDR1 is SEHNR and CDR2 is FQNEAQ (reference sequence). CDR3 length equals 14 residues. The V and J ends lost 4 bases and 3 bases, in that order; junction bases with no gene match: 4. The CDR3 coding sequence is TGTGCCAGCAGCTCCCGGGACAGGAAAGAGACCCAGTACTTC. It yields the protein CASSSRDRKETQYF.

The J gene is TRBJ1-1, the V gene TRBV7-9; no definite D call. Germline V gene sequence: CDR1 SEHNR, CDR2 FQNEAQ (reference sequence). CDR3 length equals 12 residues. V was shortened by 5 bases and J by 3 bases, with 7 bases between the two germline ends. DNA for the CDR3: TGTGCCAGCAGCGCTGGTGACACTGAAGCTTTCTTT. Its protein is CASSAGDTEAFF.

The chain couples TRBV11-3 to TRBJ1-2; perhaps TRBD1 as D (6 bases). Trimming removed 1 base from V and 7 bases from J, with 10 bases in between. The CDR3 is made up of 13 amino acids. Germline V gene sequence: CDR1 SGHNT, CDR2 YENEEA. This CDR3 is CASSLGGALGYTF. The CDR3 coding sequence is TGTGCCAGCAGCTTAGGGGGGGCGCTTGGCTACACCTTC.

The V gene is TRBV20-1, the J gene TRBJ1-1; no firm D call. Trimming removed 3 bases at V and 0 bases at J, with 11 bases between. There are 14 residues in the CDR3. CDR1 is DFQATT, CDR2 SNEGSKA, per germline (reference sequence). The CDR3: CSARSAQLNTEAFF. CDR3 in DNA: TGCAGTGCTAGGTCGGCTCAGCTGAACACTGAAGCTTTCTTT.